A selection of T cell receptor beta chains follows, all from one sample in a study of blood T cell repertoires in COVID-19. TCRdb's copy holds only in-frame clones and misses some; the assay was immunoSEQ multiplex PCR. This repertoire shows approximately 200,000 clones, approximately 87% found once; its top ten account for 5.5% to 8%. The sample comprised peripheral blood. The receptors originated from a man between 60 and 75 years old who had recovered from COVID-19. The CDR3 runs from the conserved cysteine through the conserved F or W. Each record gives: V gene, D gene, J gene, clone size, CDR3 DNA, CDR3 protein. The D gene is left open where the match is weak. The listing skips clone size in some rows; elsewhere it reads once, few, many or a size class.

>TRBV27|-|TRBJ2-7|-
TGTGCCAGCAGTCACCTACAGGGCTCCTACGAGCAGTACTTC
CASSHLQGSYEQYF
>TRBV30|TRBD2|TRBJ2-1|once
TGTGCCTCTAGCGTCAGCGGCGGGAGGGCTTACAATGAGCAGTTCTTC
CASSVSGGRAYNEQFF
>TRBV5-1|TRBD2|TRBJ2-2|-
TGCGCCAGCAGCCCGGGGGGAACCGGGGAGCTGTTTTTT
CASSPGGTGELFF
>TRBV5-1|-|TRBJ2-3|-
TGCGCCAGCAGCCCCTTATTTAGCACAGCGGCCACAGATACGCAGTATTTT
CASSPLFSTAATDTQYF
>TRBV18|TRBD1|TRBJ2-7|-
TGTGCCAGCTCACAACAGGGGGGACACCAGACCTACGAGCAGTACTTC
CASSQQGGHQTYEQYF
>TRBV10-3|-|TRBJ1-3|once
TGTGCCATCAGTTCCGGGACAAACTCTGGAAACACCATATATTTT
CAISSGTNSGNTIYF
>TRBV7-9|-|TRBJ2-3|-
TGTGCCAGCAGCTTAAGGGGGGGCGATGATACGCAGTATTTT
CASSLRGGDDTQYF
>TRBV5-1|-|TRBJ2-5|-
TGCGCCAGCAGCTTGTTCTGGGCTCAGGCGGAGACCCAGTACTTC
CASSLFWAQAETQYF
>TRBV4-3|TRBD1|TRBJ1-4|-
TGCGCCAGCAGCCAAGATAAGGGGGCCGGGGAAAAACTGTTTTTT
CASSQDKGAGEKLFF
>TRBV10-3|TRBD1|TRBJ2-7|-
TGTGCCATCAGTAAAAATCCGGGACAGGGGGAATCCTACGAGCAGTACTTC
CAISKNPGQGESYEQYF
>TRBV9|-|TRBJ1-4|once
TGTGCCAGCAGCGCAACAGGAGCAACTAATGAAAAACTGTTTTTT
CASSATGATNEKLFF
>TRBV5-1|TRBD1|TRBJ1-5|-
TGCGCCAGCAGCTCCGGGACAGGGAAGCAGCCCCAGCATTTT
CASSSGTGKQPQHF
>TRBV7-9|-|TRBJ1-3|-
TGTGCCAGCAGCTCTACAGGGAACTCTGGAAACACCATATATTTT
CASSSTGNSGNTIYF
>TRBV7-8|-|TRBJ1-2|-
TGTGCCAGCAGCTTAGGCCTAAGAGGGGGTGAGAATGGCTACACCTTC
CASSLGLRGGENGYTF
>TRBV2|TRBD1|TRBJ2-7|-
TGTGCCAGCAGTGAGGGGGACAGGGCCCACGAGCAGTACTTC
CASSEGDRAHEQYF
>TRBV19|-|TRBJ2-5|-
TGTGCCAGTAGCGACTGGGGGGGCCCCCAAGAGACCCAGTACTTC
CASSDWGGPQETQYF
>TRBV7-8|-|TRBJ2-7|-
TGTGCCAGCAGCCCGGTGGGTAGAGGAGGGGAGCAGTACTTC
CASSPVGRGGEQYF
>TRBV27|TRBD1|TRBJ2-6|-
TGTGCCAGCAGTTTCAGGACAGGGGGCCCTGGGGCCAACGTCCTGACTTTC
CASSFRTGGPGANVLTF
>TRBV9|-|TRBJ2-5|-
TGTGCCAGCAGCTTCGGAGGGACTCCGAGGGAGACCCAGTACTTC
CASSFGGTPRETQYF